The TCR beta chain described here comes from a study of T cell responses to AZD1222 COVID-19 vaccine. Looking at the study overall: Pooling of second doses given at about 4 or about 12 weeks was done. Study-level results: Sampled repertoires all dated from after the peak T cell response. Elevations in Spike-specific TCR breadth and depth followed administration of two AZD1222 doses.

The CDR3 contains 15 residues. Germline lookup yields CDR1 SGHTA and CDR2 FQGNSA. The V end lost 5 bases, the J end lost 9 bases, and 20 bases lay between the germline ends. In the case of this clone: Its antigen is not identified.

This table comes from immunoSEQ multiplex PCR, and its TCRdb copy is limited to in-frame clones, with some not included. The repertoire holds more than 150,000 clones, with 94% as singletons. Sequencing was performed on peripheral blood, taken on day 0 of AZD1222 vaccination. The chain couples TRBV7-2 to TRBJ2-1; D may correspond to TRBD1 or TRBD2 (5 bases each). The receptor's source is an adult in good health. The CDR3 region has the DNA TGTGCCAGCAGCCCTGGGACCATGAAGTACGGTGAGCAGTTCTTC. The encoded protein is CASSPGTMKYGEQFF.